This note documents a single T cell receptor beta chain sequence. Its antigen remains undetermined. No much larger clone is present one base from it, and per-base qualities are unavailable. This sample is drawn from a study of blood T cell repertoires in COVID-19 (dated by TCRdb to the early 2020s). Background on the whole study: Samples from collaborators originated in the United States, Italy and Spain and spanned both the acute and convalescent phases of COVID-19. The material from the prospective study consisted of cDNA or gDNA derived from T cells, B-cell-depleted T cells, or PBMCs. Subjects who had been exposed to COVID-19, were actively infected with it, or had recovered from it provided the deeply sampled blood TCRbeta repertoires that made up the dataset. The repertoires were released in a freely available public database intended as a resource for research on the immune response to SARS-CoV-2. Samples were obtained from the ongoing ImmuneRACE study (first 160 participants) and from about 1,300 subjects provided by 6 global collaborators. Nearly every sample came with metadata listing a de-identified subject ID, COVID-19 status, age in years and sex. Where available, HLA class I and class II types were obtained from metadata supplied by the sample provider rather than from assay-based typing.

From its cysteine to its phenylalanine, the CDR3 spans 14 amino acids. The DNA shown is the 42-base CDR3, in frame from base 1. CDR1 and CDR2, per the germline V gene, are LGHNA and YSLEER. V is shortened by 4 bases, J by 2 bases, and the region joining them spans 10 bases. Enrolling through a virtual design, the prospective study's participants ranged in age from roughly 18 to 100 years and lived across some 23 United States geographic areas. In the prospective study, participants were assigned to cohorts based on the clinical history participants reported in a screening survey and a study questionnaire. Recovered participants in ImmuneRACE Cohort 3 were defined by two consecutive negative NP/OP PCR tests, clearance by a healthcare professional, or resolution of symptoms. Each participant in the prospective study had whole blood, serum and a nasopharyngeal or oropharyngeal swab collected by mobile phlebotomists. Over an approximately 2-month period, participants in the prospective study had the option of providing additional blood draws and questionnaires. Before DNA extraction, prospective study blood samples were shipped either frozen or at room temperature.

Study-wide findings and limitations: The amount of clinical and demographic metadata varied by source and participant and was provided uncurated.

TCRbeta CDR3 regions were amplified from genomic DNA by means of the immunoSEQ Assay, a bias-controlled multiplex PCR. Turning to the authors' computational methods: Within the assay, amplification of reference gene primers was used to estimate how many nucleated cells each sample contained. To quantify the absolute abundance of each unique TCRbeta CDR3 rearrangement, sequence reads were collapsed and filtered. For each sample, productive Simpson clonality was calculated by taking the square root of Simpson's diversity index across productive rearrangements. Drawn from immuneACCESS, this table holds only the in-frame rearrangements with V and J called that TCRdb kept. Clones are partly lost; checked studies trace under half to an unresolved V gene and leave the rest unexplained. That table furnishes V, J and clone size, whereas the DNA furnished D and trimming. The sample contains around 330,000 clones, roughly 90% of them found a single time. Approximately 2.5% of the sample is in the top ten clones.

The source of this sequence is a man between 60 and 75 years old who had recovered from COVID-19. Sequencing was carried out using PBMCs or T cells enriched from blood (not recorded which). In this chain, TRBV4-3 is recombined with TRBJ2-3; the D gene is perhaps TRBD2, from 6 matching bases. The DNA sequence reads TGCGCCAGCAGCCTAGGCGGGGACACAGATACGCAGTATTTT. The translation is CASSLGGDTDTQYF.